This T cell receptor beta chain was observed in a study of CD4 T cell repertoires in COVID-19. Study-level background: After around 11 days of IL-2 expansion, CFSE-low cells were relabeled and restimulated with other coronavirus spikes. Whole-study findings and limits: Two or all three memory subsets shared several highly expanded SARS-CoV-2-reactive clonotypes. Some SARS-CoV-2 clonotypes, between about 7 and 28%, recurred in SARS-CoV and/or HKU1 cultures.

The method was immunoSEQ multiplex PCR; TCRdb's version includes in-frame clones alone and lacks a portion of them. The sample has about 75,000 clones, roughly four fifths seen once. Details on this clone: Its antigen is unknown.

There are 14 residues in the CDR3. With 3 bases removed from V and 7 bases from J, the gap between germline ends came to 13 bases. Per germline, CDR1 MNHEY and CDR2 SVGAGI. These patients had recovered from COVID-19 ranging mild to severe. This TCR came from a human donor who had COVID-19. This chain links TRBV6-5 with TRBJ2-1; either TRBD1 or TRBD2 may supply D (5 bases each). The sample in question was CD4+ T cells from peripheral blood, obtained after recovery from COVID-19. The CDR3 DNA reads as TGTGCCAGCAGTTATTACCAGGGACCAAATGAGCAGTTCTTC. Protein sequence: CASSYYQGPNEQFF.